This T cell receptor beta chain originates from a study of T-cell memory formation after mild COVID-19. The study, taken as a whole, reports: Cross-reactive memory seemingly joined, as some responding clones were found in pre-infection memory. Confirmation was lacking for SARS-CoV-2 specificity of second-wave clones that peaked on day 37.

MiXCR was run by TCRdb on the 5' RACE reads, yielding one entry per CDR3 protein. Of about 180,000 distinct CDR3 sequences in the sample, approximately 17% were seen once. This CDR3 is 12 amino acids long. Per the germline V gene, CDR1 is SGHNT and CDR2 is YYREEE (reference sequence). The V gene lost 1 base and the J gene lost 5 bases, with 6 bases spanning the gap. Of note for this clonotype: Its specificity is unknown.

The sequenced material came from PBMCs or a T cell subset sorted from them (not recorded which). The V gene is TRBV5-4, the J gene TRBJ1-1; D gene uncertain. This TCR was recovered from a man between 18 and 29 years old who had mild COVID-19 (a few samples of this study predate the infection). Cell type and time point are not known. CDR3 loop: CASSLFQTEAFF. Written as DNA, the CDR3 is TGTGCCAGCAGCTTGTTCCAGACTGAAGCTTTCTTT.